The rows below give T cell receptor beta chains drawn from one sample of a study of blood T cell repertoires in COVID-19. The table came from immunoSEQ multiplex PCR; TCRdb's copy has only in-frame clones and leaves some out. The sample shows about 170,000 clones, roughly 86% of them seen only once. The sample comprised peripheral blood. The receptor source for this set is an elderly woman with COVID-19, enrolled during active disease. The CDR3 runs from the conserved cysteine through the conserved F or W. D genes are given only for firm matches. Where a row states a size, it is once, few, many or the class of an expanded clone; other rows omit it.

.,TRBV27,TRBJ2-7,.,CASSPIGVRYEQYF,TGTGCCAGCAGTCCAATAGGGGTCCGCTACGAGCAGTACTTC
.,TRBV18,TRBJ2-3,.,CASSALGSSTDTQYF,TGTGCCAGCTCAGCCCTCGGGAGTAGCACAGATACGCAGTATTTT
.,TRBV7-8,TRBJ1-1,.,CASSSRTAMNTEAFF,TGTGCCAGCAGCTCTAGGACAGCAATGAACACTGAAGCTTTCTTT
TRBD1,TRBV7-2,TRBJ2-7,.,CASSSRTGGEQYF,TGTGCCAGCAGCTCTAGGACAGGGGGCGAGCAGTACTTC
.,TRBV11-2,TRBJ1-2,.,CASSLANRAFGYTF,TGTGCCAGCAGCTTAGCCAATCGAGCCTTTGGCTACACCTTC
TRBD1,TRBV7-9,TRBJ2-6,.,CASTPDRVGLGANVLTF,TGTGCCAGCACCCCGGACAGGGTGGGTCTTGGGGCCAACGTCCTGACTTTC
.,TRBV6-2/TRBV6-3,TRBJ2-7,.,CASSSTSYEQYF,TGTGCCAGCAGTTCTACGAGTTACGAGCAGTACTTC
TRBD1,TRBV2,TRBJ2-2,.,CATGTGRGTGELFF,TGTGCCACCGGGACAGGGAGGGGCACCGGGGAGCTGTTTTTT
.,TRBV2,TRBJ2-7,.,CASSFSGGSSYEQYF,TGTGCCAGCAGTTTTAGTGGCGGAAGCTCCTACGAGCAGTACTTC
.,TRBV10-3,TRBJ2-1,.,CAISDPGVNEQFF,TGTGCCATCAGTGACCCGGGGGTAAATGAGCAGTTCTTC
.,TRBV14,TRBJ1-4,few,CASSQALPFSTNEKLFF,TGTGCCAGCAGCCAAGCTCTACCGTTTTCAACTAATGAAAAACTGTTTTTT
TRBD1,TRBV2,TRBJ1-2,once,CASSEIRGQGALDF,TGTGCCAGCAGTGAGATTAGGGGACAGGGCGCCCTAGACTTC
.,TRBV7-2,TRBJ1-6,.,CASSLEAGYNSPLHF,TGTGCCAGCAGCTTAGAGGCAGGGTATAATTCACCCCTCCACTTT
.,TRBV7-3,TRBJ2-3,once,CASSSAEDFTDTQYF,TGTGCCAGCAGCTCGGCCGAGGACTTCACAGATACGCAGTATTTT
TRBD2,TRBV5-4,TRBJ2-7,.,CASSPGGAGGYEQYF,TGTGCCAGCAGCCCCGGGGGAGCGGGGGGATACGAGCAGTACTTC
TRBD1,TRBV2,TRBJ1-5,.,CASKAQGTDYSNQPQHF,TGTGCCAGCAAGGCACAGGGGACCGACTATAGCAATCAGCCCCAGCATTTT
.,TRBV5-1,TRBJ1-1,once,CASSLTGIDLSVTEAFF,TGCGCCAGCAGCTTGACAGGGATTGACCTATCTGTGACTGAAGCTTTCTTT
.,TRBV19,TRBJ2-7,.,CASSIAGEPSYEQYF,TGTGCCAGTAGTATCGCAGGGGAACCTTCCTACGAGCAGTACTTC
.,TRBV18,TRBJ2-7,.,CASSRDSSSYEQYF,TGTGCCAGCTCGCGGGACAGCAGCTCCTACGAGCAGTACTTC
.,TRBV18,TRBJ2-3,once,CASSQTHDSTDTQYF,TGTGCCAGCTCACAGACACACGATAGCACAGATACGCAGTATTTT
TRBD2,TRBV24-1,TRBJ2-1,.,CATSGRSGSSYNEQFF,TGTGCCACCAGTGGCCGTAGCGGGAGCTCCTACAATGAGCAGTTCTTC
.,TRBV19,TRBJ2-7,.,CASSSSQGYEQYF,TGTGCCAGTAGTTCATCACAGGGTTACGAGCAGTACTTC
.,TRBV28,TRBJ1-2,.,CASSFSRVEGGVYGYTF,TGTGCCAGCAGTTTTTCTCGTGTGGAGGGAGGTGTGTATGGCTACACCTTC
.,TRBV3-1/TRBV3-2,TRBJ2-2,.,CASSQAGELFF,TGTGCCAGCAGCCAAGCGGGGGAGCTGTTTTTT
TRBD2,TRBV19,TRBJ2-1,.,CASSIGRLAGGQYEQFF,TGTGCCAGTAGTATAGGCCGACTAGCGGGGGGGCAATATGAGCAGTTCTTC
.,TRBV2,TRBJ2-3,.,CASSEPRTTGGTNAQYF,TGTGCCAGCAGCGAACCAAGGACTACAGGCGGGACCAATGCGCAGTATTTT
.,TRBV27,TRBJ1-1,.,CASSLLIGQGNTEAFF,TGTGCCAGCAGTTTATTAATAGGGCAGGGGAACACTGAAGCTTTCTTT
TRBD2,TRBV5-1,TRBJ2-7,.,CASSGGTSGTYEQYF,TGCGCCAGCAGCGGCGGGACTAGCGGCACCTACGAGCAGTACTTC
TRBD1,TRBV28,TRBJ2-3,.,CASSGTGFADTQYF,TGTGCCAGCAGTGGGACAGGGTTTGCAGATACGCAGTATTTT